This T cell receptor beta chain was documented in a study of blood T cell repertoires in COVID-19. Turning to the study itself: Collection of acute and convalescent COVID-19 samples took place in the United States, Italy and Spain. PBMCs, B-cell-depleted T cells, or T cells were the source of the cDNA or gDNA that made up the material.

The CDR3 is made up of 13 amino acids. J lost 4 bases, V lost 4 bases, and 4 bases had no gene match. Germline CDR1 and CDR2: SQVTM and ANQGSEA. The assay was immunoSEQ multiplex PCR, and TCRdb's table has in-frame clones only and misses some. Of 23,000 or so clones listed, more than 80% are singletons. This clone was counted a few times. This clonotype originated in a human donor in a cohort sampled during active COVID-19. Sequencing used peripheral blood. The chain uses TRBV29-1 and TRBJ1-2, with 9 bases lining up with TRBD1. The CDR3 is CSVGQGVGYGYTF. The CDR3 bases are TGCAGCGTTGGACAGGGGGTAGGCTATGGCTACACCTTC.